The subject of this entry is one TCR beta chain. The sampling schedule covered blood at baseline, cycle 4 day 1, and cycle 7 day 1. The data originate from a study of OX40 agonist ivuxolimab in advanced cancers. Study-wide context: Hepatocellular carcinoma, melanoma, renal cell or head and neck cancer affected the dose-escalation patients. Prior therapy, whether anti-PD-1, anti-PD-L1 or anti-CTLA-4, was allowed, and 40% had some.

Using immunoSEQ multiplex PCR, the repertoire was profiled, and TCRdb retains in-frame clones only, with some absent. Counted here are around 22,000 clones, approximately 90% occurring once; the ten biggest clones make up 34%. The sample consisted of CD4+ or CD8+ T cells sorted from blood, taken in a trial of the OX40 agonist ivuxolimab. This receptor was identified in an adult with an advanced solid tumor such as melanoma, head and neck, liver or kidney cancer.

This CDR3 reads CAITTSGRAYEQFF. The CDR3 region has the DNA TGTGCCATCACGACTAGCGGGAGGGCCTATGAGCAGTTCTTC. The chain is built from TRBV10-3 and TRBJ2-1; TRBD2 aligns across 14 bases. Trimming took 7 bases from V and 8 from J; bases not matched to a gene: 4. Germline V CDR1 and CDR2: ENHRY, SYGVKD. The CDR3 runs 14 residues.